This T cell receptor (beta chain) derives from a study of blood T cell repertoires in COVID-19. At the level of the study: Collection of acute and convalescent COVID-19 samples took place in the United States, Italy and Spain. T cells, B-cell-depleted T cells, or PBMCs provided the cDNA or gDNA that served as material.

In germline, CDR1 is SGHRS, CDR2 YFSETQ. Trimming took off 0 bases at V and 5 bases at J, with 21 bases between the two ends. The CDR3 runs 17 residues. Original handling: Using reference gene primer amplification, nucleated cell counts were estimated. Assay: immunoSEQ multiplex PCR; the TCRdb copy retains only in-frame clones and omits some. The V and J calls and the clone size are those of that table, but D and trimming were determined from the DNA. The profile shows about 250,000 clones, just over 85% of them singletons. The chain has TRBV5-1 and TRBJ2-7, with D perhaps matching TRBD1 (6 bases). Sequenced material: peripheral blood. The sequence was obtained from a man of 80 years or more with acute or convalescent COVID-19. The CDR3 DNA is TGCGCCAGCAGCTTGGAGCTACGCAGGGGACGAACCCACGAGCAGTACTTC. As protein: CASSLELRRGRTHEQYF.